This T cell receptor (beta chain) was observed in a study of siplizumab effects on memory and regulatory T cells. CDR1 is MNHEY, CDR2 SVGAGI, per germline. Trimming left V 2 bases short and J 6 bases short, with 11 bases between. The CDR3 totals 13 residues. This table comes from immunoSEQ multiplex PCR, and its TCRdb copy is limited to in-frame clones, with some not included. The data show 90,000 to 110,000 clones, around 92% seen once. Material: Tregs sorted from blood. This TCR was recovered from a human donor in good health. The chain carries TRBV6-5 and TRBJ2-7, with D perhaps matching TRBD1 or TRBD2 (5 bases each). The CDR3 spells CASSYGTDGEQYF. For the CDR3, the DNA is TGTGCCAGCAGTTACGGGACGGATGGCGAGCAGTACTTC.